The subject of this entry is one T cell receptor beta chain. Its antigen is unknown. This sample was taken from a study of blood T cells in healthy people across ages. Study-level findings and limits: Estimates of total diversity, which came from one million sequenced T cells, were considered to be underestimates. TCR beta diversity per million T cells fell roughly linearly with age.

The CDR3 consists of 11 residues. Germline V gives CDR1 GTSNPN, CDR2 SVGIG (reference sequence). With 2 bases removed from V and 9 bases from J, the gap between germline ends came to 8 bases. A second PCR, run for 7 to 11 cycles, used a sample-barcoded 5' primer plus a J-beta primer mix. One entry per CDR3 protein results from TCRdb running MiXCR on the 5' RACE reads. The data show around 2 million distinct CDR3 sequences, with around 42% seen just once and 23% held by the top ten. Donors were healthy Caucasian individuals from Russia aged about 6 to 90. Per-sample PBMC isolation yielded at least 6.5 million cells.

The source of this sequence is a human donor in good health. Sequenced: blood. The chain has TRBV30 and TRBJ2-1; no firm D call. The CDR3 DNA is TGTGCCTGGAGTCCAGTCGGTGAGCAGTTCTTC. This sequence encodes CAWSPVGEQFF.